This T cell receptor (beta chain) was retrieved from a study of cytomegalovirus exposure and HLA in healthy donors. A multiplex PCR was run with 60 Vbeta primers and 13 Jbeta primers. TCRdb's copy holds only in-frame clones and misses some; the assay was immunoSEQ multiplex PCR. The sample carries 110,000 or so clones, more than 80% recorded once. CDR3 length equals 15 residues. Trimming stripped 4 bases from V and 0 bases from J, with 12 bases between. CDR1 SEHNR and CDR2 FQNEAQ come from the germline V gene (reference sequence). Of note for this clone: Its matching antigen is unknown.

Overall study results and limits: Roughly uniform sequencing depth across donors was assumed, possibly incorrectly. For most TCR beta V segments, an earlier analysis put the productive rate at about 90% or about 30% of the time. Diagnosis of cytomegalovirus status made by the classifier reportedly showed high specificity and sensitivity.

This chain joins TRBV7-9 and TRBJ1-1; D might be TRBD1 (5 bases). The source material was PBMCs. The sequence was collected from a man aged 18 to 30 in good health and CMV-seronegative. The CDR3: CASSSLGGMNTEAFF. The CDR3 DNA sequence: TGTGCCAGCAGCTCACTGGGGGGGATGAACACTGAAGCTTTCTTT.